The next 31 T cell receptor beta chains were all read from a single sample in a study of shared clonotypes between healthy human individuals. This table comes from immunoSEQ multiplex PCR, and its TCRdb copy is limited to in-frame clones, with some not included. Among 950,000 to 1,200,000 clones listed, 70% to 80% were seen once. The sequencing sample was made of memory CD4+ T cells from PBMCs. Subset defined: CD45RA-negative fraction. These receptors were obtained from a man aged 18 to 30 in good health. Some clones in this sample may be carry-over from other donors' samples.

The sample holds a few counts of this clone. Other DNA sequences in the sample encode the same CDR3. V and J are TRBV6-1 and TRBJ1-2; D is ambiguous. Germline V CDR1 and CDR2: MNHNS, SASEGT. CDR3 size: 14 residues. The ends were cut back, 3 bases at V and 4 bases at J, with 12 bases in the middle. The CDR3 sequence: CASSEGSTLYGYTF. CDR3 in DNA: TGTGCCAGCAGTGAGGGCAGCACCCTCTATGGCTACACCTTC.

This clone is a singleton in its sample. Mismatch with germline at one junction end may stem from a read error. This chain uses TRBV2 with TRBJ2-5; D ambiguous. CDR1 SNHLY and CDR2 FYNNEI come from the germline V gene. This CDR3 contains 12 residues. Here the CDR3 DNA reads TGTGCCAGCAGTGATGATCTAGAGGCCCAGTACTTC. Its protein product is CASSDDLEAQYF.

The rearrangement links TRBV9 to TRBJ2-2, with TRBD2 identical over 8 bases. The CDR3 loop spans 16 amino acids. The V gene's germline CDR1 is SGDLS and CDR2 YYNGEE. V lost 8 bases, J lost 4 bases, and 13 bases stayed unmatched. The CDR3 loop is CASTLSGSVGTGELFF. The CDR3 coding sequence is TGTGCCAGTACACTGAGCGGGAGTGTAGGCACCGGGGAGCTGTTTTTT.

J is TRBJ2-1 and V is TRBV5-4; 13 nucleotides align to TRBD2. The CDR3 has 16 residues. Germline values: CDR1 SGHNT, CDR2 YYREEE (reference sequence). With 4 bases clipped from V and 2 bases from J, the junction kept 3 bases outside the gene matches. The CDR3 sequence is CASSRLAGGPYNEQFF. The CDR3 nucleotides are TGTGCCAGCAGCAGACTAGCGGGAGGACCCTACAATGAGCAGTTCTTC. Supplemented by reference TRBV5-4 and TRBJ2-1, the full variable domain reads ETGVTQSPTHLIKTRGQQVTLRCSSQSGHNTVSWYQQALGQGPQFIFQYYREEENGRGNFPPRFSGLQFPNYSSELNVNALELDDSALYLCASSRLAGGPYNEQFFGPGTRLTVL.

V and J are TRBV15 and TRBJ1-5; possibly TRBD1 for D (6 bases). This CDR3 contains 14 residues. V was pared by 0 bases and J by 4 bases, with 7 bases between. CDR1 is LNHNV and CDR2 is YYDKDF in the germline V gene (reference sequence). The CDR3 sequence is CATSRDQGNQPQHF. The CDR3 nucleotides read TGTGCCACCAGCAGAGATCAGGGGAATCAGCCCCAGCATTTT. Using reference TRBV15 and TRBJ1-5 for the parts outside the CDR3, the full variable domain is DAMVIQNPRYQVTQFGKPVTLSCSQTLNHNVMYWYQQKSSQAPKLLFHYYDKDFNNEADTPDNFQSRRPNTSFCFLDIRSPGLGDTAMYLCATSRDQGNQPQHFGDGTRLSIL.

V and J are TRBV2 and TRBJ2-1; D is unclear. The CDR3 runs to 14 residues. V lost 8 bases and J 7 bases, leaving 18 bases between the germline ends. The germline CDR1 and CDR2 sequences are SNHLY and FYNNEI. CDR3 sequence reads: CASAPRLDFNEQFF. The CDR3 nucleotides are TGTGCCAGCGCCCCGCGACTTGACTTTAATGAGCAGTTCTTC.

The rearrangement joins TRBV23-1 to TRBJ2-4; unclear D gene. TRBV23-1 is assigned to the ORF class and has an uncertain function. Trimming removed 5 bases at V and 0 bases at J, with 14 bases between. The CDR3 is 16 amino acids. CDR3 amino acids: CASSSSAFVAKNIQYF. CDR3 sequence (DNA): TGCGCCAGCAGTTCATCGGCTTTCGTAGCCAAAAACATTCAGTACTTC.

This sequence joins TRBV5-1 and TRBJ2-2, with 14 positions matching TRBD2. The CDR3 length is 21 residues. Germline V gene lookup returns CDR1 SGHRS and CDR2 YFSETQ. V lost 4 bases and J lost 3; bases outside the gene matches: 17. DNA of the CDR3: TGCGCCAGCAGCCTGGAAATAATACGACTAGCGGGAGGGCGGGACACCGGGGAGCTGTTTTTT. Its translation: CASSLEIIRLAGGRDTGELFF.

V is TRBV9 and J is TRBJ2-1; 7 nucleotides match TRBD2. With 0 bases clipped from V and 8 bases from J, the junction kept 8 bases outside the gene matches. The germline V gene encodes CDR1 SGDLS and CDR2 YYNGEE. The CDR3 totals 15 residues. The CDR3 nucleotides read TGTGCCAGCAGCGTAGTGGCGGACGGGGGGTATGAGCAGTTCTTC. Translation gives CASSVVADGGYEQFF.

This chain uses TRBV18 with TRBJ2-2, with a tentative D call TRBD1 (6 bases). The V gene's germline CDR1 is KGHSH and CDR2 LQKENI. V dropped 6 bases and J dropped 9 bases, with 14 bases sitting between them. The CDR3 has 13 amino acids. The CDR3 is CASSRTGFRELFF. In DNA form, the CDR3 reads TGTGCCAGCTCGCGCACAGGGTTCCGGGAGCTGTTTTTT.

V is TRBV7-2 and J is TRBJ1-4; D gene ambiguous. This CDR3 region has 14 residues. Deletions cut 5 bases from V and 8 bases from J, with 15 bases between. The germline CDR1 and CDR2 sequences are SGHTA and FQGNSA. The CDR3, as DNA: TGTGCCAGCAGCAACGGAGGAGGGCAAGAAAAACTGTTTTTT. Translating it yields CASSNGGGQEKLFF.

The rearrangement uses TRBV7-9 and TRBJ1-1; 8 positions match TRBD1. J was trimmed by 3 bases and V by 1 base; bases with no gene match: 7. The CDR3 sequence is 16 residues long. Germline V gives CDR1 SEHNR, CDR2 FQNEAQ (reference sequence). CDR3 DNA sequence: TGTGCCAGCAGCTTAGGGCCTGGACAGGGTGACACTGAAGCTTTCTTT. As protein: CASSLGPGQGDTEAFF.

The V call is TRBV29-1, the J call TRBJ2-7; D uncertain. The germline V gene encodes CDR1 SQVTM and CDR2 ANQGSEA. The V gene lost 7 bases and the J gene lost 4 bases, with 17 bases spanning the gap. This CDR3 comprises 13 residues. The CDR3 sequence is CSAAPTVGYEQYF. The CDR3 nucleotides are TGCAGCGCCGCCCCCACGGTTGGATACGAGCAGTACTTC.

The gene calls are TRBV11-2 and TRBJ2-2, with TRBD1 matching 8 bases. The germline gives CDR1 SGHAT, CDR2 FQNNGV. The CDR3 covers 18 residues. The V segment lost 4 bases and the J segment 0 bases; nucleotides outside the gene matches: 10. CDR3 residues: CASSSQYGTGSNTGELFF. The CDR3 nucleotides read TGTGCCAGCAGCTCTCAGTACGGGACAGGCTCGAACACCGGGGAGCTGTTTTTT.

V is TRBV5-1 and J is TRBJ1-3; unclear D gene. This CDR3 region has 15 residues. V lost 4 bases and J lost 0, with 11 bases in between. The V gene's germline CDR1 is SGHRS and CDR2 YFSETQ. CDR3 sequence: CASSLSVSSGNTIYF. The CDR3 DNA follows: TGCGCCAGCAGCCTCTCAGTTAGCTCTGGAAACACCATATATTTT.

The chain recombines TRBV7-8 with TRBJ2-2; D assignment may be TRBD1 or TRBD2 (5 bases each). The V end lost 2 bases, the J end lost 5 bases, and 12 bases lay between the germline ends. The CDR3 sequence is 15 residues long. The germline V gene encodes CDR1 SGHVS and CDR2 FQNEAQ. The CDR3 region is CASSLLGARTGELFF. The CDR3, as DNA: TGTGCCAGCAGCTTACTCGGGGCGCGGACCGGGGAGCTGTTTTTT.

The chain is built from TRBV28 and TRBJ2-7; D might be TRBD1 or TRBD2, each matching 5 bases. Germline CDR1 reads MDHEN; CDR2 reads SYDVKM. CDR3 length equals 12 residues. Deletions cut 8 bases from V and 3 bases from J, with 11 bases between. CDR3 nucleotide sequence: TGTGCCAGCCAGGGACGATACTACGAGCAGTACTTC. This gives the protein CASQGRYYEQYF.

This clone has just a few counts. The V gene is TRBV25-1, the J gene TRBJ1-1, with D maybe TRBD1 (5 bases). Germline V gene data show CDR1 as MGHDK and CDR2 as SYGVNS. V lost 2 bases to trimming and J lost 4 bases, with 17 bases between them. The CDR3 is made up of 16 amino acids. The CDR3 spells CASSEEGRGSGTEAFF. Here the CDR3 DNA reads TGTGCCAGCAGTGAAGAGGGGAGGGGTTCCGGCACTGAAGCTTTCTTT.

This sequence joins TRBV28 and TRBJ1-4, with D maybe TRBD1 (5 bases). Germline values: CDR1 MDHEN, CDR2 SYDVKM. Trimming removed 5 bases from V and 2 bases from J, with 12 bases in between. This CDR3 region has 15 residues. This chain's CDR3 is CASSEQGGTNEKLFF. The DNA for the CDR3 is TGTGCCAGCAGTGAGCAGGGAGGCACTAATGAAAAACTGTTTTTT.

This rearrangement joins TRBV28 to TRBJ2-1; D possibly corresponds to TRBD1 (6 bases). The CDR3 covers 15 residues. CDR1 is MDHEN and CDR2 is SYDVKM in the germline V gene. V was trimmed by 4 bases and J by 2 bases, leaving 12 bases between them. The CDR3 spells CASSSGDITYNEQFF. The CDR3 region has the DNA TGTGCCAGCAGTTCAGGGGACATCACCTACAATGAGCAGTTCTTC.

The chain has TRBV2 and TRBJ2-2, with unresolved D. Trimming removed 8 bases from V and 4 bases from J, with 11 bases in between. Germline V gene sequence: CDR1 SNHLY, CDR2 FYNNEI. CDR3 length equals 13 residues. This CDR3 is CASLLQFTGELFF. CDR3 nucleotides: TGTGCCAGCCTGTTACAATTCACCGGGGAGCTGTTTTTT. The entire variable domain, with the rest obtained from reference TRBV2 and TRBJ2-2, is as follows: EPEVTQTPSHQVTQMGQEVILRCVPISNHLYFYWYRQILGQKVEFLVSFYNNEISEKSEIFDDQFSVERPDGSNFTLKIRSTKLEDSAMYFCASLLQFTGELFFGEGSRLTVL.

The chain employs TRBV4-3 and TRBJ2-1, with D perhaps given as TRBD1 or TRBD2 (5 bases each). CDR3 length: 15 residues. V lost 0 bases and J 13 bases, leaving 19 bases between the germline ends. Germline CDR1 and CDR2: LGHNA and YSLEER. CDR3 residues: CASSQDPVGARGQFF. For the CDR3, the DNA is TGCGCCAGCAGCCAAGATCCCGTAGGGGCCCGGGGCCAGTTCTTC.

The J gene is TRBJ2-1, the V gene TRBV5-1; weak D call: TRBD1 (7 bases). This CDR3 comprises 18 residues. V was shortened by 0 bases and J by 2 bases, with 18 bases between the two germline ends. The germline V gene encodes CDR1 SGHRS and CDR2 YFSETQ. Written as DNA, the CDR3 is TGCGCCAGCAGCTTGGGCCCTACCAGGGGGGCCACCTACAATGAGCAGTTCTTC. Translated: CASSLGPTRGATYNEQFF.

The CDR3 loop is CARNAQGASEAFF. The CDR3 nucleotides read TGTGCCCGAAACGCACAGGGGGCGTCTGAAGCTTTCTTT. This sequence joins TRBV30 and TRBJ1-1, with 9 bases that match TRBD1. CDR1 is GTSNPN, CDR2 SVGIG, per germline (reference sequence). V lost 8 bases, J lost 6 bases, and 10 bases stayed unmatched. The CDR3 contains 13 residues. Combining the CDR3 with reference TRBV30 and TRBJ1-1 gives the whole variable domain SQTIHQWPATLVQPVGSPLSLECTVEGTSNPNLYWYRQAAGRGLQLLFYSVGIGQISSEVPQNLSASRPQDRQFILSSKKLLLSDSGFYLCARNAQGASEAFFGQGTRLTVV.

The chain combines TRBV27 with TRBJ2-2; either TRBD1 or TRBD2 may supply D (5 bases each). V was cut by 7 bases and J by 6 bases, with 27 bases left in between. Germline CDR1 reads MNHEY; CDR2 reads SMNVEV (reference sequence). There are 18 residues in the CDR3. In DNA, the CDR3 is TGTGCCAGCACAAGGGGATTGTGGCTAGCAAGGGACGCCGGGGAGCTGTTTTTT. This sequence encodes CASTRGLWLARDAGELFF.

The chain joins TRBV7-8 to TRBJ2-5, with 7 bases lining up with TRBD2. CDR3 size: 14 residues. The J segment lost 3 bases and the V segment lost 1 base, leaving 2 bases of the junction unmatched. Germline CDR1 reads SGHVS; CDR2 reads FQNEAQ. CDR3 bases: TGTGCCAGCAGCTTAGTTGGGGGGGAAGAGACCCAGTACTTC. Translation gives CASSLVGGEETQYF. Variable domain in full (rest from reference TRBV7-8 and TRBJ2-5): GAGVSQSPRYKVAKRGQDVALRCDPISGHVSLFWYQQALGQGPEFLTYFQNEAQLDKSGLPSDRFFAERPEGSVSTLKIQRTQQEDSAVYLCASSLVGGEETQYFGPGTRLLVL.

This clone came up many times. The CDR3 spells CASSPSTGGYTF. The CDR3 DNA follows: TGTGCCAGCTCCCCGTCGACAGGAGGCTACACCTTC. This chain connects TRBV6-1 to TRBJ1-2, with TRBD1 as a possible D gene (6 bases). Trimming pared 8 bases from V and 8 bases from J, leaving 15 bases between. Germline CDR1 MNHNS, CDR2 SASEGT. This CDR3 is 12 amino acids long.

The rearrangement uses TRBV5-1 and TRBJ1-4; 8 nucleotides align to TRBD1. Germline CDR1 and CDR2: SGHRS and YFSETQ. The CDR3 sequence is 15 residues long. The junction had 4 bases not matched to a gene; V was cut back by 0 bases and J by 6 bases. CDR3 nucleotide sequence: TGCGCCAGCAGCTTGGTGGCAGGGGGCTATGAAAAACTGTTTTTT. It is translated as CASSLVAGGYEKLFF.

The genes are TRBV5-1 and TRBJ2-3; D unclear. V lost 4 bases, J lost 3 bases, and 12 bases lay in between. The CDR3 has 14 amino acids. Germline loops: CDR1 SGHRS, CDR2 YFSETQ. CDR3 sequence: CASSVSMGTDTQYF. The CDR3 DNA reads as TGCGCCAGCAGCGTGTCCATGGGGACAGATACGCAGTATTTT.

This clone was recorded a few times. This chain joins TRBV2 and TRBJ1-2; weak D call: TRBD1 (6 bases). The length of the CDR3 is 13 residues. V was shortened by 5 bases and J by 8 bases, with 15 bases between the two germline ends. CDR1 is SNHLY and CDR2 is FYNNEI in the germline V gene. Here the CDR3 reads CASSTQGPFGYTF. Here the CDR3 DNA reads TGTGCCAGCAGTACACAGGGTCCATTCGGCTACACCTTC.

This clone appeared many times. The V and J genes are TRBV7-3 and TRBJ2-3; 10 positions agree with TRBD2. In germline, CDR1 is SGHTA, CDR2 FQGTGA. The CDR3 contains 14 residues. The J segment lost 5 bases and the V segment lost 3 bases, leaving 2 bases of the junction unmatched. This CDR3 is CASSLGLAQDTQYF. CDR3 bases: TGTGCCAGCAGCTTGGGACTAGCGCAAGATACGCAGTATTTT.